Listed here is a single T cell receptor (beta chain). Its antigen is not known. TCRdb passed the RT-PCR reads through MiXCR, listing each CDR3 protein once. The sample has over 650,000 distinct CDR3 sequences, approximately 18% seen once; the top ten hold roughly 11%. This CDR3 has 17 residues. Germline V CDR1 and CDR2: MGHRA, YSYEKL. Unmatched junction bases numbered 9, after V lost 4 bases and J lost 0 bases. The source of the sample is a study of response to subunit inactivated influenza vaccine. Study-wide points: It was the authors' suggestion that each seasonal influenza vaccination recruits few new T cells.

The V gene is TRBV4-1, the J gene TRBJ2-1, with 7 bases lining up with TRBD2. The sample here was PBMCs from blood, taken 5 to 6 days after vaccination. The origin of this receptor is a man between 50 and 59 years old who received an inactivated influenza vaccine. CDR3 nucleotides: TGCGCCAGCAGCCCTCAAGCAGCGGGGAGCTCCTACAATGAGCAGTTCTTC. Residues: CASSPQAAGSSYNEQFF.